Below are 10 T cell receptor beta chains sequenced from a single sample in a study of T cells in Graves' hyperthyroidism and ophthalmopathy. Amplified TCR beta CDR3 regions derived from RNA transcripts. HTBI primers were employed in a first-round RT-PCR of the TCR CDR3. TCRdb processed the multiplex PCR reads anew with MiXCR; each CDR3 protein has one entry. The data hold some 600,000 distinct CDR3 sequences, with 11% to 15% observed a single time. Sequenced sample: blood. The receptor set was obtained from a woman aged 25 to 39 with Graves' hyperthyroidism that later progressed to Graves' ophthalmopathy.

This clonotype appeared a few times. The gene calls are TRBV25-1 and TRBJ2-3; TRBD1 matches 7 bases. CDR1 MGHDK and CDR2 SYGVNS come from the germline V gene. J was trimmed by 4 bases and V by 1 base; bases with no gene match: 14. This CDR3 contains 18 residues. The CDR3 loop reads CASSEFVNRQGVADTQYF. DNA for the CDR3: TGTGCCAGCAGTGAATTTGTGAATCGGCAGGGGGTGGCAGATACGCAGTATTTT.

Many counts were recorded for this clonotype. V and J are TRBV29-1 and TRBJ1-1, with D possibly TRBD1 on 6 matching bases. Germline V gene data show CDR1 as SQVTM and CDR2 as ANQGSEA. The CDR3 is 12 residues long. V lost 6 bases and J lost 10, with 18 bases in between. The CDR3 loop reads CSVAGAPGVAFF. In DNA, the CDR3 is TGCAGCGTGGCAGGGGCGCCTGGGGTAGCTTTCTTT.

This clonotype has ten or more counts. The chain's CDR3 is CASRDGEDGYTF. In DNA form, the CDR3 reads TGCGCCAGCAGGGACGGAGAGGATGGCTACACCTTC. This sequence joins TRBV5-1 and TRBJ1-2; no clear D gene. The CDR3 totals 12 residues. CDR1 SGHRS and CDR2 YFSETQ come from the germline V gene. Trimming cost V 5 bases and J 6 bases, with 11 bases left between them.

This clonotype turned up a few times. This chain joins TRBV5-1 and TRBJ2-3, with D possibly being TRBD2 (6 bases). The CDR3 loop spans 14 amino acids. Germline CDR1 reads SGHRS; CDR2 reads YFSETQ. V was pared by 6 bases and J by 0 bases, with 11 bases between. CDR3 sequence: CASKDGGSTDTQYF. DNA for the CDR3: TGCGCCAGCAAGGACGGAGGGAGCACAGATACGCAGTATTTT.

This clonotype showed up many times. The V gene is TRBV10-3, the J gene TRBJ1-4, with TRBD1 identical over 7 bases. Trimming at V came to 7 bases and at J to 7 bases, leaving 6 bases not matched to a gene. This CDR3 is built from 13 residues. Per the germline V gene, CDR1 is ENHRY and CDR2 is SYGVKD. CDR3: CAITDDRAEKLFF. For the CDR3, the DNA is TGTGCCATCACTGATGACAGGGCTGAAAAACTGTTTTTT.

This chain uses TRBV2 with TRBJ1-6; 7 bases match TRBD1. The CDR3 has 16 amino acids. With 5 bases clipped from V and 4 bases from J, the junction kept 8 bases outside the gene matches. Germline V gene sequence: CDR1 SNHLY, CDR2 FYNNEI. The CDR3 region has the DNA TGTGCCAGCAGTCAGGAGGGGGCGCATTATAATTCACCCCTCCACTTT. It encodes CASSQEGAHYNSPLHF.

Many counts were recorded for this clonotype. CDR3 residues: CASSSLGDGWEAFF. The CDR3 DNA reads as TGTGCCAGCAGTTCCCTAGGGGACGGCTGGGAAGCTTTCTTT. The chain carries TRBV6-1 and TRBJ1-1, with D maybe TRBD1 (5 bases). V was clipped by 5 bases and J by 8 bases, with 18 bases between them. CDR3 length equals 14 residues. In germline, CDR1 is MNHNS, CDR2 SASEGT.

At least ten counts were recorded for this clonotype. V and J are TRBV11-3 and TRBJ2-1, with 10 bases that match TRBD2. Trimming took 5 bases from V and 2 from J; bases not matched to a gene: 6. The CDR3 has 16 residues. Per germline, CDR1 SGHNT and CDR2 YENEEA. The CDR3 spells CASSPTGTSAYNEQFF. The CDR3 DNA follows: TGTGCCAGCAGCCCTACCGGGACTAGCGCCTACAATGAGCAGTTCTTC. The entire variable domain, with the rest obtained from reference TRBV11-3 and TRBJ2-1, is as follows: EAGVVQSPRYKIIEKKQPVAFWCNPISGHNTLYWYLQNLGQGPELLIRYENEEAVDDSQLPKDRFSAERLKGVDSTLKIQPAELGDSAVYLCASSPTGTSAYNEQFFGPGTRLTVL.

Many counts were recorded for this clonotype. The genes are TRBV5-1 and TRBJ2-7; 12 bases map to TRBD2. The CDR3 totals 18 residues. The junction had 13 bases not matched to a gene; V was cut back by 4 bases and J by 2 bases. CDR1 and CDR2 from the germline V gene are SGHRS and YFSETQ. The CDR3 sequence: CASSHTPILAGGTYEQYF. CDR3 sequence (DNA): TGCGCCAGCAGCCACACCCCAATACTAGCGGGAGGTACCTACGAGCAGTACTTC. Filled out from reference TRBV5-1 and TRBJ2-7, the complete variable domain reads KAGVTQTPRYLIKTRGQQVTLSCSPISGHRSVSWYQQTPGQGLQFLFEYFSETQRNKGNFPGRFSGRQFSNSRSEMNVSTLELGDSALYLCASSHTPILAGGTYEQYFGPGTRLTVT.

This clonotype was counted at least ten times. The chain carries TRBV18 and TRBJ1-5, with no clear D. The CDR3 contains 13 residues. Germline lookup yields CDR1 KGHSH and CDR2 LQKENI. Trimming cost V 8 bases and J 3 bases, with 11 bases left between them. The CDR3 coding sequence is TGTGCCAGCAGCCCTAGCGACAATCAGCCCCAGCATTTT. Amino acid sequence: CASSPSDNQPQHF.